A selection of T cell receptor beta chains follows, all from one sample in a study of OX40 agonist ivuxolimab in advanced cancers. TCRdb keeps only in-frame clones here, not all; method: immunoSEQ multiplex PCR. The data contain approximately 22,000 clones, around 80% of them singletons. The source was CD4+ or CD8+ T cells sorted from blood, collected in a trial of the OX40 agonist ivuxolimab. All receptors come from an adult with an advanced solid tumor such as melanoma, head and neck, liver or kidney cancer. CDR3s include the opening cysteine and the closing phenylalanine or tryptophan. D genes are given only for firm matches. Not every row has a clone size; where given, it reads once, few, many or a size class.

>TRBV11-1|.|TRBJ2-1|TRBD2|18
TGTGCCAGCAGCTCGGGGACTAGCGGGAGCCACTCCTACAATGAGCAGTTCTTC
CASSSGTSGSHSYNEQFF
>TRBV29-1|.|TRBJ2-7|TRBD2|15
TGCAGCGTCGATGCCTTGGGGGGGGTCCCCTACGAGCAGTACTTC
CSVDALGGVPYEQYF
>TRBV27|.|TRBJ2-7|TRBD1|16
TGTGCCAGCAGGTCCTACTCGACAGGGAAATCCTACGAGCAGTACTTC
CASRSYSTGKSYEQYF
>TRBV5-1|.|TRBJ2-5|.|13
TGCGCCAGCAGCTTGGATGTGGAAGAGACCCAGTACTTC
CASSLDVEETQYF
>TRBV7-8|.|TRBJ2-5|TRBD2|16
TGTGCCAGCAGCTTAGAGCTAGCGGGGGAAAGGGAGACCCAGTACTTC
CASSLELAGERETQYF
>TRBV14|.|TRBJ2-7|.|17
TGTGCCAGCAGCCAAGGTCCGAAGGAGACTTCAGCCTACGAGCAGTACTTC
CASSQGPKETSAYEQYF
>TRBV29-1|once|TRBJ2-5|TRBD2|14
TGCAGCGTTGGGGGACTAGCGGTGGGGGAGACCCAGTACTTC
CSVGGLAVGETQYF
>TRBV21-1|.|TRBJ1-5|.|17
TGTGCCAGCAGCAAAGCGCTAGGCAGGGGAAGCAATCAGCCCCAGCATTTT
CASSKALGRGSNQPQHF
>TRBV7-9|.|TRBJ2-7|.|14
TGTGCCAGCAGCTTAGTCCCAGGGTCCTACGAGCAGTACTTC
CASSLVPGSYEQYF
>TRBV5-1|.|TRBJ2-3|TRBD2|14
TGCGCCAGCAGCCCGGGGGGAATCACAGATACGCAGTATTTT
CASSPGGITDTQYF
>TRBV27|.|TRBJ1-6|.|15
TGTGCCAGCAGTCCTCAGGGTGCTTATAATTCACCCCTCCACTTT
CASSPQGAYNSPLHF
>TRBV5-8|.|TRBJ2-1|TRBD2|13
TGTGCCAGCAGCATCCAACGGGCTAGCGGAGAGTTCTTC
CASSIQRASGEFF
>TRBV28|few|TRBJ1-5|.|14
TGTGCCAGCAGTTTAATCAGGGAGCATCAGCCCCAGCATTTT
CASSLIREHQPQHF
>TRBV6-1|.|TRBJ2-5|.|12
TGTGCCAGCAGTGGAGGAGCCACTAGGATGTACTTC
CASSGGATRMYF
>TRBV7-2|.|TRBJ2-5|TRBD2|16
TGTGCCAGCAGCTTAATCCCGGGACTAGTCCAAGAGACCCAGTACTTC
CASSLIPGLVQETQYF
>TRBV27|.|TRBJ2-2|.|14
TGTGCCAGCAGTTTGAGCGGAGGAGTCGGGGAGCTGTTTTTT
CASSLSGGVGELFF
>TRBV11-1|.|TRBJ2-1|.|13
TGTGCCAGCAGTTACTCGGGTGGCAATGAGCAGTTCTTC
CASSYSGGNEQFF
>TRBV11-2|.|TRBJ2-5|.|16
TGTGCCAGCAGCATCCGGGAAGGCCCGTACCAAGAGACCCAGTACTTC
CASSIREGPYQETQYF
>TRBV6-6|.|TRBJ1-3|.|15
TGTGCCAGCAGTTACTCTAGAGGTTCTGGAAACACCATATATTTT
CASSYSRGSGNTIYF
>TRBV9|once|TRBJ2-7|TRBD2|16
TGTGCCAGCAGCGTAGGGGGTAGCGGGTTTTCCTACGAGCAGTACTTC
CASSVGGSGFSYEQYF
>TRBV12-5|few|TRBJ1-5|.|12
TGTGCTAGTGCCCTGATCAATCAGCCCCAGCATTTT
CASALINQPQHF
>TRBV19|.|TRBJ1-1|.|14
TGTGCCAGTAGTCTACGGGGCCCGAACACTGAAGCTTTCTTT
CASSLRGPNTEAFF
>TRBV7-3|once|TRBJ2-2|.|15
TGTGCCAGCAGCTTACATCAGGGAATCACCGGGGAGCTGTTTTTT
CASSLHQGITGELFF
>TRBV19|.|TRBJ1-4|.|15
TGTGCCAGTAGTATACCGGTCGGACACAACGAAAAACTGTTTTTT
CASSIPVGHNEKLFF
>TRBV19|few|TRBJ1-2|.|10
TGTGCCAGTCGTAACTATGGCTACACCTTC
CASRNYGYTF
>TRBV5-4|.|TRBJ2-6|.|16
TGTGCCAGCAGCCCCCAGGCGTTCTCTGGGGCCAACGTCCTGACTTTC
CASSPQAFSGANVLTF
>TRBV7-3|.|TRBJ2-3|.|15
TGTGCCAGCAGCTTTAGGTTCGGAGCCACAGATACGCAGTATTTT
CASSFRFGATDTQYF
>TRBV11-1|.|TRBJ2-2|.|15
TGTGCCAGCAGCTTAGAACAGTCGAACACCGGGGAGCTGTTTTTT
CASSLEQSNTGELFF
>TRBV5-1|.|TRBJ2-2|TRBD2|17
TGCGCCAGCAGCGAACTAGCGGGGGGGCCAGGGACCGGGGAGCTGTTTTTT
CASSELAGGPGTGELFF
>TRBV28|few|TRBJ1-5|.|14
TGTGCCAGCAGTTTATTCCCCGGGGTTCAGCCCCAGCATTTT
CASSLFPGVQPQHF
>TRBV5-5|.|TRBJ1-2|.|17
TGTGCCAGCAGTCCTACCGCTCGCGAGGGGCCTATTCGTGGCTACACCTTC
CASSPTAREGPIRGYTF
>TRBV5-4|.|TRBJ2-6|.|19
TGTGCCAGCAGCCCCCGGGAGGCAGGGGGAAGCCCTGGGGCCAACGTCCTGACTTTC
CASSPREAGGSPGANVLTF
>TRBV9|.|TRBJ1-6|.|15
TGTGCCAGCAGCGGAGAGTTCCGGGAACGGTCACCCCTCCACTTT
CASSGEFRERSPLHF
>TRBV10-3|.|TRBJ1-4|.|13
TGTGCCATCAGTGGGGGTTTACATGAAAAACTGTTTTTT
CAISGGLHEKLFF
>TRBV6-1|.|TRBJ2-1|TRBD2|14
TGTGCCAGCTCCTTAGCGGGGGCCAACAATGAGCAGTTCTTC
CASSLAGANNEQFF
>TRBV2|once|TRBJ1-5|TRBD1|16
TGTGCCAGCAGCCCTTTGACAGGGGAAAGCAATCAGCCCCAGCATTTT
CASSPLTGESNQPQHF
>TRBV5-1|once|TRBJ2-1|TRBD2|17
TGCGCCAGCAGCTCCGTAGGAGTAGCGGGGAGGGCCAATGAGCAGTTCTTC
CASSSVGVAGRANEQFF
>TRBV12-5|.|TRBJ2-2|.|19
TGTGCTAGTGGTTTGGTACTAGGAACAGGAAAATTAACTACCGGGGAGCTGTTTTTT
CASGLVLGTGKLTTGELFF
>TRBV7-9|.|TRBJ2-7|TRBD2|15
TGTGCCAGCAGCTTATTCCTGGCGGGAGAAGGTGAGCAGTACTTC
CASSLFLAGEGEQYF
>TRBV6-5|.|TRBJ1-1|.|14
TGTGCCAGCAGTTACGGCAGCTTGAACACTGAAGCTTTCTTT
CASSYGSLNTEAFF
>TRBV7-9|.|TRBJ2-1|.|14
TGTGCCAGCAGCTTAAGCCTTCTGGTCCATGAGCAGTTCTTC
CASSLSLLVHEQFF
>TRBV7-9|.|TRBJ2-2|TRBD2|17
TGTGCCAGCAGCTTAAACAGGGCGGGAGGGCCCACCGGGGAGCTGTTTTTT
CASSLNRAGGPTGELFF
>TRBV10-3|once|TRBJ2-1|TRBD2|14
TGTGCCATCAAGCCGAGCGGGGCTCTTAATGAGCAGTTCTTC
CAIKPSGALNEQFF
>TRBV7-8|.|TRBJ1-2|TRBD1|15
TGTGCCAGCAGCCCGCGCTCCGGGACAGGGGGCGGCTACACCTTC
CASSPRSGTGGGYTF
>TRBV25-1|.|TRBJ1-1|TRBD1|13
TGTGCCAGCACTACCCCGGGACAGGCCGAAGCTTTCTTT
CASTTPGQAEAFF
>TRBV5-1|once|TRBJ2-1|TRBD1|15
TGCGCCAGCAGCTTGACAGGGGCGGGCTACAATGAGCAGTTCTTC
CASSLTGAGYNEQFF
>TRBV6-6|.|TRBJ2-7|.|14
TGTGCCAGCAGTTACTCCCTGGGGGCAGAGGAGCAGTACTTC
CASSYSLGAEEQYF
>TRBV7-9|.|TRBJ2-3|TRBD2|13
TGTGCCATCCGGGCGGGGGGCTCAGATACGCAGTATTTT
CAIRAGGSDTQYF
>TRBV5-1|.|TRBJ2-3|.|14
TGCGCCAGCAGCTTACAGGGCGATCGAGATACGCAGTATTTT
CASSLQGDRDTQYF
>TRBV11-2|.|TRBJ1-3|.|13
TGTGCCAGCAGCTTCCATCTTGGAAACACCATATATTTT
CASSFHLGNTIYF
>TRBV6-1|.|TRBJ2-7|.|11
TGTGCCAGCAGTCCTTACTACGAGCAGTACTTC
CASSPYYEQYF
>TRBV10-2|.|TRBJ2-2|.|16
TGCGCCAGCAGTGAACTTCGGGGTGGGAACACCGGGGAGCTGTTTTTT
CASSELRGGNTGELFF
>TRBV6-5|.|TRBJ1-6|.|14
TGTGCCAGCAGTACCCAGGGCTATAATTCACCCCTCCACTTT
CASSTQGYNSPLHF
>TRBV5-5|.|TRBJ2-5|.|14
TGTGCCAGCAGCTTGGACAATGCGCAAGAGACCCAGTACTTC
CASSLDNAQETQYF